This note documents a single T cell receptor beta chain sequence. No antigen is known for it. No conserved phenylalanine or tryptophan ends this CDR3, so it is likely a read error. From around 440 ng of RNA, a library with molecular barcoded alpha/delta and beta/gamma adaptors was made. TCRdb itself ran the reads through MiXCR, one entry per CDR3 protein. The sample lists some 120,000 distinct CDR3 sequences; 13% were seen once. This sample was taken from a study of read filtering for tumor transcriptome and immune sequencing. Study details: Mean patient age was approximately 66 years, range roughly 47 to 90; 16 to 20 male, roughly 14 female. 8 or 9 patients were R-ISS I, 16 were R-ISS II, about seven were R-ISS III. DNase treatment preceded whole-transcriptome library preparation. General observations from the study: Correlation between methods rose after single-read clonotypes were removed.

This CDR3 contains 16 residues. The V gene end was trimmed by 0 bases and the J gene end by 7 bases; junction bases not matched to a gene: 5. Germline V gene sequence: CDR1 SGHVS, CDR2 FQNEAQ. The chain couples TRBV7-8 to TRBJ2-1; 11 bases are a match to TRBD1. Sequenced material: a population of CD138-negative cells sorted from bone marrow. This clonotype was obtained from a donor at least 40 years old with multiple myeloma. The CDR3: CASSLALGQGANEQFL. In nucleotides, the CDR3 is TGTGCCAGCAGCTTAGCCCTCGGACAGGGGGCGAATGAGCAGTTCCTC.